This entry features one TCR beta chain sequence. Sequenced by immunoSEQ multiplex PCR; TCRdb stores in-frame clones only, minus some. This sample carries about 150,000 clones, more than 70% of them seen once, and the ten largest clones take roughly 7%. This sample was included in a study of blood T cell repertoires in COVID-19. Across the study: Spain, Italy and the United States supplied samples that represented acute and convalescent COVID-19.

This clonotype originated in a man aged 50 or older with active or convalescent COVID-19. Sequencing was performed on peripheral blood.

CDR3 DNA: TGTGCCAGCAGCTTTGGGCAGAGCTATGGCTACACCTTC. This gives the protein CASSFGQSYGYTF. The genes are TRBV7-8 and TRBJ1-2; D is unresolved. V shed 3 bases and J shed 4 bases, with 9 bases lying between them. CDR3 length: 13 amino acids. CDR1 and CDR2 (germline): SGHVS, FQNEAQ.